Below are 12 T cell receptor beta chains sequenced from a single sample in a study of CD8 T cells in Susac syndrome (dated by TCRdb to between 2017 and 2020). Library preparation was by the immunoSEQ multiplex PCR assay. RNA was extracted with the RNeasy kit and roughly 0.45 to 1 ug was reverse transcribed using random hexamers. Clones were called with MiXCR by TCRdb after fastp trimmed the public reads at Q25, and only in-frame beta chains were retained. Duplicate CDR3 protein sequences are folded into a single record with the most common DNA and genes. The sample table contains around 200,000 distinct CDR3 sequences; only one count was recorded for 90% to 95% of them. The ten largest clonotypes hold over 0.1% of the sample. Sequencing was carried out using CD8+ T cells from PBMCs. The receptors were gathered from a human donor with multiple sclerosis.

This rearrangement joins TRBV20-1 to TRBJ2-1; 8 nucleotides align to TRBD2. Looked up from germline, CDR1 is DFQATT and CDR2 is SNEGSKA (reference sequence). The CDR3 is 15 residues long. The trim removed 5 bases at V and 6 bases at J, leaving 12 bases unmatched. DNA of the CDR3: TGCAGTGCTCGAGGACTAGCCGGTTTGGGCAATGAGCAGTTCTTC. This sequence encodes CSARGLAGLGNEQFF.

V usage is TRBV27 and J usage is TRBJ2-1; D unresolved. CDR1 is MNHEY, CDR2 SMNVEV, per germline (reference sequence). CDR3 size: 13 residues. The V and J ends lost 0 bases and 3 bases respectively, with 3 bases between them. The CDR3 spells CASSLSLYNEQFF. In nucleotides, the CDR3 is TGTGCCAGCAGTTTATCCCTCTACAATGAGCAGTTCTTC.

The chain couples TRBV20-1 to TRBJ1-6; D possibly corresponds to TRBD1 (6 bases). CDR3 length: 17 residues. The ends were cut back, 1 base at V and 4 bases at J, with 17 bases in the middle. Germline V gene sequence: CDR1 DFQATT, CDR2 SNEGSKA (reference sequence). The CDR3 sequence: CSARAQGSAAYNSPLHF. In DNA form, the CDR3 reads TGCAGTGCTAGAGCACAGGGCTCCGCCGCTTATAATTCACCCCTCCACTTT.

V is TRBV6-5 and J is TRBJ2-3; 7 positions match TRBD2. V shed 2 bases and J 4 bases; nucleotides not matched to a gene: 6. Germline V gives CDR1 MNHEY, CDR2 SVGAGI. The CDR3 runs to 15 residues. In DNA, the CDR3 is TGTGCCAGCAGTTACAAGCGGGGAACTTCAGATACGCAGTATTTT. Its translation is CASSYKRGTSDTQYF.

The rearrangement uses TRBV7-9 and TRBJ1-1; weak D call: TRBD1 (5 bases). This CDR3 contains 15 residues. CDR1 and CDR2 from the germline V gene are SEHNR and FQNEAQ (reference sequence). The germline V and J ends were trimmed by 3 bases and 3 bases, with 14 bases remaining between them. CDR3 sequence reads: CASSLGRAGYTEAFF. The CDR3 region has the DNA TGTGCCAGCAGCTTGGGCAGGGCAGGGTACACTGAAGCTTTCTTT. Together with reference TRBV7-9 and TRBJ1-1, the CDR3 gives the full variable domain: DTGVSQNPRHKITKRGQNVTFRCDPISEHNRLYWYRQTLGQGPEFLTYFQNEAQLEKSRLLSDRFSAERPKGSFSTLEIQRTEQGDSAMYLCASSLGRAGYTEAFFGQGTRLTVV.

The chain carries TRBV7-8 and TRBJ2-7; TRBD1 agrees at 9 bases. The CDR3 is 14 amino acids. Germline CDR1 is SGHVS and CDR2 is FQNEAQ. J gave up 5 bases and V 5 bases, and 7 bases lay outside the gene matches. The CDR3 nucleotides read TGTGCCAGCAGCAAAACAGGGGGCCTCGACGAGCAGTACTTC. This encodes CASSKTGGLDEQYF. The whole variable domain, filled in from reference TRBV7-8 and TRBJ2-7, reads GAGVSQSPRYKVAKRGQDVALRCDPISGHVSLFWYQQALGQGPEFLTYFQNEAQLDKSGLPSDRFFAERPEGSVSTLKIQRTQQEDSAVYLCASSKTGGLDEQYFGPGTRLTVT.

The rearrangement uses TRBV12-5 and TRBJ2-1; 12 positions match TRBD2. After removal of 5 bases from V and 2 bases from J, the junction contained 1 base not matched to a gene. CDR3 length: 15 residues. Per the germline V gene, CDR1 is LGHNT and CDR2 is FRNRAP. In nucleotides, the CDR3 is TGTGCTAGTGGTCTAGCGGGAGGGCCCTACAATGAGCAGTTCTTC. Residues: CASGLAGGPYNEQFF. The full variable domain, with the rest looked up from reference TRBV12-5 and TRBJ2-1, is DARVTQTPRHKVTEMGQEVTMRCQPILGHNTVFWYRQTMMQGLELLAYFRNRAPLDDSGMPKDRFSAEMPDATLATLKIQPSEPRDSAVYFCASGLAGGPYNEQFFGPGTRLTVL.

This chain uses TRBV4-2 with TRBJ2-7; D uncertain. This CDR3 is 14 amino acids long. Trimming left V 0 bases short and J 0 bases short, with 6 bases between. Germline V gene lookup returns CDR1 LGHNA and CDR2 YNFKEQ. Here the CDR3 reads CASSQEVSSYEQYF. As DNA, the CDR3 is TGTGCCAGCAGCCAAGAGGTCAGCTCCTACGAGCAGTACTTC.

The chain combines TRBV9 with TRBJ1-2; no reliable D call. The V end was cut by 3 bases, the J end by 4 bases, with 19 bases between. Germline V gene data show CDR1 as SGDLS and CDR2 as YYNGEE. The CDR3 sequence is 16 residues long. CDR3 region: CASSGPRERVGYGYTF. The CDR3 nucleotides read TGTGCCAGCAGCGGCCCTAGGGAACGGGTAGGCTATGGCTACACCTTC.

This sequence joins TRBV7-9 and TRBJ2-5; TRBD1 is a possible D gene (5 bases). V gave up 4 bases and J gave up 5 bases, with 11 bases separating them. Germline lookup yields CDR1 SEHNR and CDR2 FQNEAQ (reference sequence). This CDR3 spans 13 amino acids. The CDR3 region has the DNA TGTGCCAGCAGCTCACCAGGGCGGGAGACCCAGTACTTC. Amino acids: CASSSPGRETQYF.

The chain carries TRBV4-1 and TRBJ2-7; TRBD1 aligns across 9 bases. V was pared by 4 bases and J by 4 bases, with 5 bases of the junction left unmatched. In germline, CDR1 is MGHRA, CDR2 YSYEKL. The CDR3 consists of 14 residues. Written as DNA, the CDR3 is TGCGCCAGCAGCCCTGGGACAGGGAAGTACGAGCAGTACTTC. It specifies CASSPGTGKYEQYF.

CDR3 DNA: TGTGCCAGCAGCCCGGGTTGGGACAGGGGCTTAGAACAGCCCCAGCATTTT. Translating it yields CASSPGWDRGLEQPQHF. V and J are TRBV5-5 and TRBJ1-5; 10 positions match TRBD1. V shed 4 bases, J shed 7 bases, and the junction held 14 bases outside the gene matches. The germline V gene has CDR1 SGHKS and CDR2 YYEKEE (reference sequence). The CDR3 loop spans 17 amino acids. Looking up the rest from reference TRBV5-5 and TRBJ1-5 gives the full variable domain: DAGVTQSPTHLIKTRGQQVTLRCSPISGHKSVSWYQQVLGQGPQFIFQYYEKEERGRGNFPDRFSARQFPNYSSELNVNALLLGDSALYLCASSPGWDRGLEQPQHFGDGTRLSIL.